A single sample is the source of the 19 T cell receptor beta chains below, sequenced in a study of T cell responses to AZD1222 COVID-19 vaccine. The data were produced by immunoSEQ multiplex PCR, yet TCRdb's version contains in-frame clones alone and is incomplete. The sample carries approximately 200,000 clones, around 94% recorded once. The source was peripheral blood, collected 28 days after the second dose of the MenACWY control vaccine. All receptors derive from an adult who received the MenACWY meningococcal vaccine as a control.

The J gene is TRBJ2-7, the V gene TRBV20-1; 10 bases are a match to TRBD2. The J segment lost 2 bases and the V segment lost 3 bases, leaving 13 bases of the junction unmatched. The CDR3 consists of 17 residues. Germline V lookup: CDR1 DFQATT, CDR2 SNEGSKA (reference sequence). CDR3 in amino acids: CSASSVRVLAGAYEQYF. The DNA for the CDR3 is TGCAGTGCTAGTAGTGTGCGTGTGCTAGCGGGGGCCTACGAGCAGTACTTC.

This chain joins TRBV28 and TRBJ1-6, with 12 positions matching TRBD1. CDR3 length: 17 amino acids. V shed 3 bases, J shed 8 bases, and the junction held 8 bases outside the gene matches. Germline V CDR1 and CDR2: MDHEN, SYDVKM. The CDR3 DNA is TGTGCCAGCAGTTTCCAGGCGGGACAGGGGGCTTATTCACCCCTCCACTTT. Translating it yields CASSFQAGQGAYSPLHF.

This chain uses TRBV6-5 with TRBJ1-1, with 8 nucleotides matching TRBD1. CDR3 length: 11 amino acids. V gave up 6 bases and J gave up 9 bases; unmatched junction bases: 3. Germline V gene sequence: CDR1 MNHEY, CDR2 SVGAGI. The CDR3 reads CASSFRGQAFF. The CDR3 region has the DNA TGTGCCAGCAGCTTCAGGGGGCAAGCTTTCTTT.

This chain joins TRBV5-6 and TRBJ2-3, with 10 bases matching TRBD2. This CDR3 is built from 15 residues. Germline lookup yields CDR1 SGHDT and CDR2 YYEEEE. Trimming at V came to 7 bases and at J to 5 bases, leaving 10 bases not matched to a gene. The CDR3 sequence is CASRSSGSFEDTQYF. CDR3 coding DNA: TGTGCCAGCCGATCTAGCGGGAGCTTTGAAGATACGCAGTATTTT.

The V and J genes are TRBV15 and TRBJ2-5, with 8 nucleotides matching TRBD1. The length of the CDR3 is 15 residues. With V trimmed by 0 bases and J by 0 bases, 0 bases remained unmatched. Germline V lookup: CDR1 LNHNV, CDR2 YYDKDF (reference sequence). CDR3 residues: CATSREGQDQETQYF. For the CDR3, the DNA is TGTGCCACCAGCAGAGAGGGACAGGACCAAGAGACCCAGTACTTC.

This rearrangement joins TRBV19 to TRBJ2-5; D ambiguous. Trimming left V 5 bases short and J 4 bases short, with 11 bases between. The CDR3 length is 13 residues. Germline V gives CDR1 LNHDA, CDR2 SQIVND (reference sequence). CDR3 in DNA: TGTGCCAGTAGTGCCGACCTGGGAGAGACCCAGTACTTC. Protein sequence: CASSADLGETQYF.

The chain combines TRBV9 with TRBJ2-5; D is perhaps TRBD1 (6 bases). V was cut by 0 bases and J by 1 base, with 7 bases left in between. Germline assignment: CDR1 SGDLS and CDR2 YYNGEE. This CDR3 has 14 residues. CDR3 region: CASSVGTVQETQYF. CDR3 bases: TGTGCCAGCAGCGTAGGGACAGTCCAAGAGACCCAGTACTTC.

The chain uses TRBV2 and TRBJ2-6; 7 bases are a match to TRBD1. The CDR3 is made up of 17 amino acids. V lost 5 bases to trimming and J lost 2 bases; unmatched junction nucleotides: 9. The germline V gene encodes CDR1 SNHLY and CDR2 FYNNEI. For the CDR3, the DNA is TGTGCCAGCAGTTTTAACAGGGGAATTCCTGGGGCCAACGTCCTGACTTTC. Protein: CASSFNRGIPGANVLTF.

This chain connects TRBV5-1 to TRBJ2-1, with D hard to call. This CDR3 has 12 residues. Germline V gene data show CDR1 as SGHRS and CDR2 as YFSETQ. The ends were cut back, 0 bases at V and 10 bases at J, with 8 bases in the middle. As DNA, the CDR3 is TGCGCCAGCAGCTTGGCCGGTTTGGAGCAGTTCTTC. Its translation is CASSLAGLEQFF.

This chain uses TRBV5-1 with TRBJ1-4, with D unclear. Per germline, CDR1 SGHRS and CDR2 YFSETQ. The CDR3 has 14 residues. Deletions cut 1 base from V and 7 bases from J, with 11 bases between. The DNA of the CDR3 is TGCGCCAGCAGCTTGATGGAACCCACTGAAAAACTGTTTTTT. It yields the protein CASSLMEPTEKLFF.

The chain combines TRBV12-5 with TRBJ2-7; the D gene could be TRBD1 or TRBD2 (5 bases each). The germline V gene has CDR1 LGHNT and CDR2 FRNRAP. Between the trimmed V and J ends, which lost 4 bases and 0 bases, there was a span of 10 bases. CDR3 length: 14 residues. The CDR3 region is CASGSRDGSYEQYF. The CDR3 DNA is TGTGCTAGTGGTTCCCGGGACGGCTCCTACGAGCAGTACTTC.

V and J are TRBV18 and TRBJ2-7, with D possibly being TRBD2 (6 bases). The germline V and J ends were trimmed by 2 bases and 1 base, with 12 bases remaining between them. Germline V CDR1 and CDR2: KGHSH, LQKENI. The CDR3 is 15 amino acids. DNA of the CDR3: TGTGCCAGCTCACCAACCAGCGGGTCGTCCTACGAGCAGTACTTC. Protein: CASSPTSGSSYEQYF.

This chain connects TRBV6-5 to TRBJ2-2; 11 bases agree with TRBD1. The CDR3 is 15 residues long. The V segment lost 6 bases and the J segment 3 bases; nucleotides outside the gene matches: 3. The germline gives CDR1 MNHEY, CDR2 SVGAGI. The CDR3 region has the DNA TGTGCCAGCAGCGCGGGACAGGGGGACACCGGGGAGCTGTTTTTT. Protein sequence: CASSAGQGDTGELFF.

The chain employs TRBV28 and TRBJ1-4; perhaps TRBD1 as D (6 bases). The ends were cut back, 8 bases at V and 7 bases at J, with 17 bases in the middle. CDR3 length equals 14 residues. CDR1 is MDHEN, CDR2 SYDVKM, per germline. The CDR3 spells CASGLGGAGEKLFF. The DNA of the CDR3 is TGTGCCAGCGGCCTAGGGGGGGCGGGTGAAAAACTGTTTTTT.

The rearrangement links TRBV27 to TRBJ2-1; D is perhaps TRBD1 (6 bases). The CDR3 runs 15 residues. The germline V gene encodes CDR1 MNHEY and CDR2 SMNVEV (reference sequence). V was clipped by 6 bases and J by 3 bases, with 15 bases between them. CDR3 nucleotides: TGTGCCAGCAGCCCTAAGGGGGTCGGCTACAATGAGCAGTTCTTC. It is translated as CASSPKGVGYNEQFF.

J is TRBJ1-6 and V is TRBV6-5; maybe TRBD1 (5 bases). Trimming left V 2 bases short and J 0 bases short, with 8 bases between. Per the germline V gene, CDR1 is MNHEY and CDR2 is SVGAGI. The CDR3 extends over 16 amino acids. CDR3 in DNA: TGTGCCAGCAGTTACGGGGGGAGCTCCTATAATTCACCCCTCCACTTT. Residues: CASSYGGSSYNSPLHF.

The chain joins TRBV6-1 to TRBJ1-5, with D unclear. The length of the CDR3 is 13 residues. CDR1 and CDR2 from the germline V gene are MNHNS and SASEGT. V lost 0 bases, J lost 6 bases, and 6 bases lay in between. DNA for the CDR3: TGTGCCAGCAGTGAAGCGGTGAGTCAGCCCCAGCATTTT. Protein sequence: CASSEAVSQPQHF.

The chain employs TRBV7-3 and TRBJ2-1, with D uncertain. V dropped 2 bases and J dropped 5 bases, with 10 bases sitting between them. Per the germline V gene, CDR1 is SGHTA and CDR2 is FQGTGA. The CDR3 has 14 residues. The CDR3 nucleotides read TGTGCCAGCAGCTTAGAAGGGCTCCACAATGAGCAGTTCTTC. Amino acid sequence: CASSLEGLHNEQFF.

The rearrangement uses TRBV20-1 and TRBJ2-7, with D perhaps matching TRBD2 (6 bases). Germline lookup yields CDR1 DFQATT and CDR2 SNEGSKA (reference sequence). V lost 6 bases to trimming and J lost 8 bases, with 14 bases between them. This CDR3 has 11 amino acids. CDR3 region: CSAKSSEKQYF. The CDR3 DNA is TGCAGTGCGAAATCTAGCGAGAAGCAGTACTTC.